This T cell receptor (beta chain) was found in a study of shared clonotypes between healthy human individuals. Deletions cut 1 base from V and 8 bases from J, with 7 bases between. The CDR3 extends over 12 amino acids. The V gene's germline CDR1 is SGHDT and CDR2 YYEEEE. The assay was carried out at the deep level. The DNA input per sorted-subset replicate PCR was roughly 0.2 ug, corresponding to tens of thousands of T cell genomes. TCRdb's copy holds only in-frame clones and misses some; the assay was immunoSEQ multiplex PCR. The sample has around 610,000 clones; roughly 95% are singletons. Naive CD8 cells lacked CD45RO, underwent positive selection for CCR7 and left out terminally differentiated effector memory CD45RA+ cells. Details on this clone: What it recognizes is unknown.

Overall study results and limits: Specimens sampled were limited to blood, with tissue repertoires likely differing.

The rearrangement joins TRBV5-6 to TRBJ2-1, with D hard to call. Input material: naive CD8+ T cells sorted from blood. The sequence derives from a woman in her twenties or thirties in good health. The CDR3 bases are TGTGCCAGCAGCTTGCGGTGGGATGAGCAGTTCTTC. Its translation is CASSLRWDEQFF.